These 11 T cell receptor beta chains were sequenced from one sample in a study of cytomegalovirus exposure and HLA in healthy donors. PCR primers comprised 60 Vbeta and 13 Jbeta primers. Sequencing used immunoSEQ multiplex PCR; TCRdb keeps in-frame clones, though not all of them. The table shows about 160,000 clones, with 79% occurring only once. Sequencing was done on a sample of PBMCs. The receptors were gathered from a man aged 40-55 years in good health and CMV-seronegative.

This clone showed up just once. Within the sample, other DNA sequences also encode this same CDR3. The chain is built from TRBV15 and TRBJ1-1; a possible D gene is TRBD1 (6 bases). Germline-derived CDR1 and CDR2 are LNHNV and YYDKDF (reference sequence). With 1 base removed from V and 4 bases from J, the gap between germline ends came to 7 bases. This CDR3 is built from 13 residues. This CDR3 reads CATSRGGGTEAFF. DNA of the CDR3: TGTGCCACCAGCAGAGGAGGGGGCACTGAAGCTTTCTTT.

The rearrangement joins TRBV29-1 to TRBJ2-3; 7 nucleotides agree with TRBD1. The CDR3 runs to 14 residues. Germline values: CDR1 SQVTM, CDR2 ANQGSEA. V trimming: 1 base; J trimming: 6 bases; junction bases outside the gene matches: 7. The CDR3 nucleotides read TGCAGCGTTGAAGTCGAGGGGGCATGGGATACGCAGTATTTT. Its protein product is CSVEVEGAWDTQYF.

This clone was observed a few times. The chain links TRBV5-1 to TRBJ2-2, with D tentatively TRBD1 (6 bases). The CDR3 has 14 residues. The ends were cut back, 4 bases at V and 6 bases at J, with 13 bases in the middle. Germline CDR1 reads SGHRS; CDR2 reads YFSETQ. The CDR3 DNA is TGCGCCAGCAGCCGCGGACAGACCGCCGGGGAGCTGTTTTTT. This codes for CASSRGQTAGELFF.

The genes are TRBV27 and TRBJ2-7; possible D gene TRBD2, 5 bases. CDR1 MNHEY and CDR2 SMNVEV come from the germline V gene (reference sequence). The CDR3 is made up of 13 amino acids. V was pared by 6 bases and J by 7 bases, with 16 bases between. The CDR3 protein is CASRLLDRREQYF. CDR3 coding DNA: TGTGCCAGCAGGCTCCTCGACCGGAGGGAGCAGTACTTC.

The CDR3 spells CASSQSSAGELFF. The DNA of the CDR3 is TGTGCCAGCAGTCAATCTAGCGCCGGGGAGCTGTTTTTT. The chain recombines TRBV11-3 with TRBJ2-2, with TRBD2 as a possible D gene (6 bases). CDR3 length equals 13 residues. Germline V gene data show CDR1 as SGHNT and CDR2 as YENEEA. Trimming stripped 6 bases from V and 6 bases from J, with 11 bases between.

CDR3 sequence: CASRIISYEQYF. CDR3 nucleotides: TGTGCCAGCAGGATCATTAGCTACGAGCAGTACTTC. The chain is built from TRBV6-1 and TRBJ2-7; D remains unclear. Germline V gives CDR1 MNHNS, CDR2 SASEGT. Trimming stripped 6 bases from V and 3 bases from J, with 9 bases between. The CDR3 runs to 12 residues.

The V call is TRBV5-4, the J call TRBJ2-5; 9 bases line up with TRBD2. Near its end, the DNA agrees better with TRBJ2-7, so the J call may be wrong. This CDR3 has 15 residues. Germline CDR1 is SGHNT and CDR2 is YYREEE (reference sequence). The CDR3 DNA sequence: TGTGCCAGCAGCTTGGCGGCGGGAGGGGTATACGAGCAGTACTTC. Its protein product is CASSLAAGGVYEQYF.

Only a few counts were recorded for this clone. The chain recombines TRBV10-3 with TRBJ1-2; 7 nucleotides match TRBD1. The CDR3 loop spans 14 amino acids. J gave up 3 bases and V 6 bases, and 7 bases lay outside the gene matches. Per germline, CDR1 ENHRY and CDR2 SYGVKD. The CDR3 DNA follows: TGTGCCATCAGAACCGACAGGGACGACTATGGCTACACCTTC. It encodes CAIRTDRDDYGYTF.

This chain connects TRBV6-1 to TRBJ2-3; the match to TRBD2 covers 10 bases. After removal of 4 bases from V and 4 bases from J, the junction contained 5 bases not matched to a gene. The CDR3 is 15 residues long. In germline, CDR1 is MNHNS, CDR2 SASEGT. CDR3 loop: CASSGVSGRSDTQYF. DNA of the CDR3: TGTGCCAGCAGTGGAGTTAGCGGGAGGTCAGATACGCAGTATTTT.

This clone has a handful of counts. The chain carries TRBV14 and TRBJ2-1; tentative D call: TRBD1 (5 bases). Germline-derived CDR1 and CDR2 are SGHDN and FVKESK. V was trimmed by 4 bases and J by 5 bases, leaving 12 bases between them. The CDR3 is 14 amino acids. CDR3 residues: CASSLRTYNNEQFF. DNA for the CDR3: TGTGCCAGCAGCCTTCGGACATACAACAATGAGCAGTTCTTC.

Only one count was recorded for this clone. The chain uses TRBV19 and TRBJ2-1, with 7 bases that match TRBD1. J lost 6 bases, V lost 5 bases, and 7 bases had no gene match. Germline loops: CDR1 LNHDA, CDR2 SQIVND (reference sequence). CDR3 length: 14 amino acids. CDR3: CASSPRGQINEQFF. The CDR3 nucleotides are TGTGCCAGTAGTCCAAGGGGACAGATCAATGAGCAGTTCTTC.